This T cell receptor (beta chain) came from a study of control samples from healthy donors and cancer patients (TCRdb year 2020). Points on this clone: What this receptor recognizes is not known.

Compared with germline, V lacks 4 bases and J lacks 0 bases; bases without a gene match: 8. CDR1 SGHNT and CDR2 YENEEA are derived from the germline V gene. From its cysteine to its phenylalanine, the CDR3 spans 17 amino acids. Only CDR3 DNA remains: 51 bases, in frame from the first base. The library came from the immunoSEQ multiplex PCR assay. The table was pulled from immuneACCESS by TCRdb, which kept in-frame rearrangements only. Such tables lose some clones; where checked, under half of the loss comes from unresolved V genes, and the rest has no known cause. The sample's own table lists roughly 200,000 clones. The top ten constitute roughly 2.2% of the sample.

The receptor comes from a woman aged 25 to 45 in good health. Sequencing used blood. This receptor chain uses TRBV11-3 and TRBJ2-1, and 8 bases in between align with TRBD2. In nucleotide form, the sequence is TGTGCCAGCAGCTATGGCGGGGGGCGGAGCTCCTACAATGAGCAGTTCTTC. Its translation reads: CASSYGGGRSSYNEQFF.